A selection of T cell receptor beta chains follows, all from one sample in a study of Graves' ophthalmopathy and Graves' hyperthyroidism. Using its own MiXCR run on the multiplex PCR reads, TCRdb lists one record per CDR3 protein. The data contain about 400,000 distinct CDR3 sequences, around 21% of them seen just once; the ten biggest clones take up around 3.1%. The sample comprised peripheral blood. The receptors here all came from a woman aged 18-35 years with stable Graves' hyperthyroidism. The CDR3 runs from the conserved cysteine through the conserved F or W. D genes are given only for firm matches. Expanded clones get a size class; other rows say once, few or many, or leave the size out.

d_call j_call clone_size v_call cdr3_nt cdr3_aa
TRBD1 TRBJ1-2 many TRBV20-1 TGCAGTGCCCTGCCGGGACAGTATCTATCCTATGGCTATGGCTACACCTTC CSALPGQYLSYGYGYTF
NA TRBJ2-7 NA TRBV28 TGTGCCAGCAGTCGTACCCGCGGCTCCTACGAGCAGTACTTC CASSRTRGSYEQYF
TRBD2 TRBJ2-4 NA TRBV4-2 TGTGCCAGCAGCCAAGGTAGCGGGAGTGGGGACATTCAGTACTTC CASSQGSGSGDIQYF
NA TRBJ2-7 many TRBV30 TGTGCCTGCCTAGGGGGCGGGGGGCGTAACGAGCAGTACTTC CACLGGGGRNEQYF
NA TRBJ2-4 NA TRBV7-9 TGTGCCAGCAGCTCCTCGGGAGTGGACATTCAGTACTTC CASSSSGVDIQYF
TRBD2 TRBJ2-7 NA TRBV28 TGTGCCAGCAGTCCATCTAGCGGGGCGACCTACGAGCAGTACTTC CASSPSSGATYEQYF
TRBD1 TRBJ1-5 few TRBV30 TGTGCCTGGAGTGCGAGGCGGGACAGGAGCCGAAATAGCAATCAGCCCCAGCATTTT CAWSARRDRSRNSNQPQHF
TRBD2 TRBJ2-7 many TRBV11-2 TGTGCCAGCAGCGGGACTAGCGGGAACTACGAGCAGTACTTC CASSGTSGNYEQYF
NA TRBJ1-6 NA TRBV6-1 TGTGCCAGCAGTGAAGCGCTAGGGGCGCACTTT CASSEALGAHF
NA TRBJ2-5 many TRBV12-3/TRBV12-4 TGTGCAAGCACGCCTTCGTCAGACCCGCCGGAGACCCAGTACTTC CASTPSSDPPETQYF
TRBD1 TRBJ2-7 many TRBV6-5 TGTGCCAGCAGTTACAGTGGTGCCGGACAGGGGTACGAGCAGTACTTC CASSYSGAGQGYEQYF
TRBD2 TRBJ2-7 many TRBV5-1 TGCGCCAGCAGCGCCGGGACTAGCGGCTACGAGCAGTACTTC CASSAGTSGYEQYF
TRBD1 TRBJ2-2 few TRBV7-8 TGTGCCAGCAGCTTAGCCCGCAGAAACAGGGGCGGCGGGGAGCTGTTTTTT CASSLARRNRGGGELFF
NA TRBJ2-5 many TRBV12-3/TRBV12-4 TGTGCCAGCAGTAGGACTGACTCAACGTACCAAGAGACCCAGTACTTC CASSRTDSTYQETQYF
TRBD1 TRBJ2-5 many TRBV7-8 TGTGCCAGCAGCTTAGGACCCGACAGGGGGACCCAGTACTTC CASSLGPDRGTQYF
TRBD1 TRBJ1-1 many TRBV7-8 TGTGCCAGCAGCTGGACAGGGGGAGCTAACACTGAAGCTTTCTTT CASSWTGGANTEAFF
NA TRBJ1-1 many TRBV6-5 TGTGCCAGCAGTTACAACAGGGAGGGCACTGAAGCTTTCTTT CASSYNREGTEAFF
TRBD1 TRBJ2-2 few TRBV10-3 TGTGCCATCAGTGATCCGTGGGGACAGCTTACCGGGGAGCTGTTTTTT CAISDPWGQLTGELFF
TRBD1 TRBJ2-2 NA TRBV28 TGTGCCAGCAGAACCGGGACAGGGGGCACCGGGGAGCTGTTTTTT CASRTGTGGTGELFF
NA TRBJ2-7 many TRBV7-2 TGTGCCAGCAGCTTAGGACCAGGGGACGAGCAGTACTTC CASSLGPGDEQYF
NA TRBJ2-7 NA TRBV7-2 TGTGCCAGCAGCCAATACCTCCGCGAGCAGTACTTC CASSQYLREQYF
NA TRBJ2-5 many TRBV24-1 TGTGGAGCAAGGGGCCAAGAGACCCAGTACTTC CGARGQETQYF
NA TRBJ1-3 NA TRBV5-1 TGCGCCAGCATGGACTCTGGAAACACCATATATTTT CASMDSGNTIYF
TRBD1 TRBJ2-5 many TRBV7-6 TGTGCCAGCAGCCCGCGGACAGGGCGCCAAGAGACCCAGTACTTC CASSPRTGRQETQYF
NA TRBJ1-5 NA TRBV6-1 TGTGCCAGCTGCTTGGGCAATCAGCCCCAGCATTTT CASCLGNQPQHF
NA TRBJ2-5 many TRBV29-1 TGCAGCGAAAACGAGTCGGGGGAGACCCAGTACTTC CSENESGETQYF
NA TRBJ1-5 NA TRBV20-1 TGCAGTGCTGCCCCCCTGGACACCACGTATTTT CSAAPLDTTYF
NA TRBJ2-7 NA TRBV6-1 TGTGCCAGCAGGTCCGCGTGGGGAATGTTTTACGAGCAGTACTTC CASRSAWGMFYEQYF
TRBD1 TRBJ2-7 many TRBV2 TGTGCCAGCATGGACAGGGGGAACTACGAGCAGTACTTC CASMDRGNYEQYF
NA TRBJ2-7 many TRBV2 TGTGCCAGCAGTGAAGATATCGAGCAGTACTTC CASSEDIEQYF
NA TRBJ2-3 few TRBV29-1 TGCAGCGTTCTTTTGGGGCGGGCCACAGATACGCAGTATTTT CSVLLGRATDTQYF
TRBD1 TRBJ1-1 few TRBV11-2 TGTGCCAGCAACCGGGACAGGGGTTACACTGAAGCTTTCTTT CASNRDRGYTEAFF
NA TRBJ1-5 many TRBV2 TGTGCCAGCAGTGTTCGAGGGGTTCGCAATCAGCCCCAGCATTTT CASSVRGVRNQPQHF
NA TRBJ2-2 NA TRBV11-1 TGTGCCAGCAGCCAGACCCGGGAGTGGACCGGGGAGCTGTTTTTT CASSQTREWTGELFF
TRBD2 TRBJ2-7 many TRBV6-1 TGTGCCAGCAGCCTTAGCGGGAGGGCCCCCTACGAGCAGTACTTC CASSLSGRAPYEQYF
NA TRBJ1-1 many TRBV6-1 TGTGCCAGCAGTAAAGCGACAAGGGATGAAGCTTTCTTT CASSKATRDEAFF
NA TRBJ2-5 many TRBV10-3 TGTGCCATCAGTCGCCCTCCCGGAGAGACCCAGTACTTC CAISRPPGETQYF
NA TRBJ1-1 NA TRBV19 TGTGCCAGTAGCTCTCCCCCCATGAACACTGAAGCTTTCTTT CASSSPPMNTEAFF
NA TRBJ1-5 many TRBV3-1 TGTGCCAGCAGCCAAATGACGGATCAGCCCCAGCATTTT CASSQMTDQPQHF
NA TRBJ1-6 many TRBV7-8 TGTGCCAGCACCTCGGAGGATTCACCCCTCCACTTT CASTSEDSPLHF